Presented here are 17 T cell receptor beta chains from one specimen sequenced in a study of blood T cell repertoires in COVID-19. Using immunoSEQ multiplex PCR, the repertoire was profiled, and TCRdb retains in-frame clones only, with some absent. This sample has approximately 34,000 clones, with roughly 80% found just once. Source material: peripheral blood. Every receptor here comes from a woman aged 70-85 years with acute or convalescent COVID-19.

The chain is built from TRBV6-1 and TRBJ1-2; 7 bases are shared with TRBD1. The germline gives CDR1 MNHNS, CDR2 SASEGT. V lost 1 base to trimming and J lost 4 bases; unmatched junction nucleotides: 0. CDR3 length equals 13 residues. The CDR3 DNA reads as TGTGCCAGCAGTGAAGGGGACAGCTATGGCTACACCTTC. This sequence encodes CASSEGDSYGYTF.

The chain combines TRBV2 with TRBJ1-5; D is perhaps TRBD1 (6 bases). Trimming removed 3 bases at V and 4 bases at J, with 7 bases between. The germline V gene encodes CDR1 SNHLY and CDR2 FYNNEI. The CDR3 loop spans 13 amino acids. The CDR3 region is CASSDQGNQPQHF. The DNA of the CDR3 is TGTGCCAGCAGTGACCAGGGGAATCAGCCCCAGCATTTT.

This chain joins TRBV6-2 or TRBV6-3 and TRBJ1-5; TRBD1 matches at 12 bases. Germline loops: CDR1 MNHEY, CDR2 SVGEGT. There are 19 residues in the CDR3. Trimming cost V 6 bases and J 2 bases; bases outside gene matches: 14. The CDR3 DNA follows: TGTGCCAGCAGATACGACCGGGACAGGGGGCGTCGGGGCAATCAGCCCCAGCATTTT. Translation: CASRYDRDRGRRGNQPQHF.

The chain has TRBV5-1 and TRBJ2-1, with 8 nucleotides matching TRBD1. The ends lost 6 bases at V and 6 bases at J; junction bases unmatched: 8. CDR1 SGHRS and CDR2 YFSETQ come from the germline V gene. This CDR3 region has 14 residues. CDR3 in DNA: TGCGCCAGCACTGGGGACAGGATGGGCAATGAGCAGTTCTTC. Translation gives CASTGDRMGNEQFF. The complete variable domain, with remaining parts taken from reference TRBV5-1 and TRBJ2-1, reads KAGVTQTPRYLIKTRGQQVTLSCSPISGHRSVSWYQQTPGQGLQFLFEYFSETQRNKGNFPGRFSGRQFSNSRSEMNVSTLELGDSALYLCASTGDRMGNEQFFGPGTRLTVL.

The chain uses TRBV11-2 and TRBJ1-6; 9 nucleotides match TRBD1. CDR3 length: 19 residues. Germline CDR1 reads SGHAT; CDR2 reads FQNNGV. V was pared by 4 bases and J by 0 bases, with 10 bases of the junction left unmatched. The CDR3 protein is CASSSLPGTGFSYNSPLHF. The CDR3 coding sequence is TGTGCCAGCAGCTCACTCCCCGGGACAGGGTTCTCCTATAATTCACCCCTCCACTTT.

Concerning this clone: This CDR3 is also generated by other DNA sequences in the sample. In DNA, the CDR3 is TGTGCCAGCAGAGGACAGGGAGGTTCACCCCTCCACTTT. Protein: CASRGQGGSPLHF. The chain is built from TRBV6-6 and TRBJ1-6, with 8 nucleotides matching TRBD1. This CDR3 has 13 amino acids. The ends lost 6 bases at V and 9 bases at J; junction bases unmatched: 4. Germline assignment: CDR1 MNHNY and CDR2 SVGAGI (reference sequence).

A word on this clone: At one boundary the junction diverges from the germline segment, which might be a read error. V gene TRBV2 combines with J gene TRBJ2-7; 7 bases line up with TRBD2. The CDR3 runs to 12 residues. Per the germline V gene, CDR1 is SNHLY and CDR2 is FYNNEI. The CDR3 protein is CASSVRDYGQYF. In nucleotides, the CDR3 is TGTGCCAGCAGTGTACGGGACTACGGGCAGTACTTC.

The chain uses TRBV5-1 and TRBJ1-2; 7 bases map to TRBD1. The CDR3 consists of 15 residues. CDR1 and CDR2 (germline): SGHRS, YFSETQ. V was pared by 4 bases and J by 0 bases, with 6 bases of the junction left unmatched. CDR3 nucleotides: TGCGCCAGCAGCCGGGACGGACAGGCTAACTATGGCTACACCTTC. Translating gives CASSRDGQANYGYTF.

The chain recombines TRBV7-2 with TRBJ1-5; 8 positions match TRBD1. Germline loops: CDR1 SGHTA, CDR2 FQGNSA. The trim removed 1 base at V and 4 bases at J, leaving 3 bases unmatched. CDR3 length: 15 amino acids. CDR3 sequence reads: CASSLVGQENQPQHF. CDR3 DNA: TGTGCCAGCAGCTTAGTGGGACAGGAGAATCAGCCCCAGCATTTT. The whole variable domain, remainder taken from reference TRBV7-2 and TRBJ1-5, is GAGVSQSPSNKVTEKGKDVELRCDPISGHTALYWYRQSLGQGLEFLIYFQGNSAPDKSGLPSDRFSAERTGGSVSTLTIQRTQQEDSAVYLCASSLVGQENQPQHFGDGTRLSIL.

The chain is built from TRBV5-1 and TRBJ2-3, with 10 positions matching TRBD2. V trimming: 0 bases; J trimming: 1 base; junction bases outside the gene matches: 5. The germline gives CDR1 SGHRS, CDR2 YFSETQ. This CDR3 contains 17 residues. CDR3 region: CASSLAGSGGGTDTQYF. The CDR3 DNA sequence: TGCGCCAGCAGCTTGGCGGGGAGCGGGGGGGGCACAGATACGCAGTATTTT.

The genes are TRBV28 and TRBJ1-5; TRBD1 is a possible D gene (5 bases). Germline CDR1 is MDHEN and CDR2 is SYDVKM. The CDR3 is 17 residues long. V was cut by 6 bases and J by 4 bases, with 22 bases left in between. CDR3 loop: CASRGLDGSGLNQPQHF. The DNA of the CDR3 is TGTGCCAGCAGGGGACTGGATGGAAGCGGCCTAAATCAGCCCCAGCATTTT.

This CDR3 reads CASSSGTAVGTQYF. For the CDR3, the DNA is TGTGCCAGCAGCTCCGGGACAGCAGTGGGGACCCAGTACTTC. The chain joins TRBV5-4 to TRBJ2-5, with TRBD1 matching over 7 bases. Germline V gene data show CDR1 as SGHNT and CDR2 as YYREEE (reference sequence). The CDR3 is 14 residues long. With 3 bases clipped from V and 7 bases from J, the junction kept 9 bases outside the gene matches.

This clone was counted only a few times. The genes are TRBV28 and TRBJ2-1, with 13 nucleotides matching TRBD2. Losses at the gene ends were 7 bases for V and 6 bases for J; bases not matched to a gene: 3. The CDR3 runs 14 residues. Germline CDR1 MDHEN, CDR2 SYDVKM. The CDR3 sequence is CASTGTSGINEQFF. DNA for the CDR3: TGTGCCAGCACCGGGACTAGCGGGATCAATGAGCAGTTCTTC.

The chain has TRBV28 and TRBJ2-1; TRBD2 agrees at 11 bases. Germline CDR1 and CDR2: MDHEN and SYDVKM. The CDR3 length is 20 residues. CDR3 region: CAHSGPHARLVLAGDNEQFF. CDR3 DNA: TGTGCTCATTCAGGACCTCACGCCCGACTCGTACTAGCGGGAGACAATGAGCAGTTCTTC.

CDR3 amino acids: CAAGGTGPNEKLFF. The CDR3, as DNA: TGTGCCGCCGGGGGGACAGGCCCTAATGAAAAACTGTTTTTT. This chain links TRBV10-3 with TRBJ1-4; 8 nucleotides match TRBD1. CDR1 ENHRY and CDR2 SYGVKD come from the germline V gene. CDR3 length: 14 residues. The J segment lost 3 bases and the V segment lost 11 bases, leaving 8 bases of the junction unmatched.

This clone was detected only a few times. V gene TRBV10-1 combines with J gene TRBJ1-2; TRBD1 is a possible D gene (5 bases). Germline V gene data show CDR1 as WNHNN and CDR2 as SYGVQD (reference sequence). V lost 2 bases and J 4 bases, leaving 11 bases between the germline ends. This CDR3 is 14 amino acids long. The CDR3 nucleotides are TGCGCCAGCAGTGAGACAGCCGGGGGCTATGGCTACACCTTC. Translation gives CASSETAGGYGYTF.

This sequence joins TRBV6-5 and TRBJ1-2, with 9 bases identical to TRBD1. The V gene end was trimmed by 6 bases and the J gene end by 2 bases; junction bases not matched to a gene: 7. CDR3 size: 15 residues. Germline assignment: CDR1 MNHEY and CDR2 SVGAGI. Written as DNA, the CDR3 is TGTGCCAGCAGCATTACCGGGACAGGGAACTATGGCTACACCTTC. Translating it yields CASSITGTGNYGYTF.